These T cell receptor beta chains were read from a single sample in a study of shared clonotypes between healthy human individuals. The assay was immunoSEQ multiplex PCR, and TCRdb's table has in-frame clones only and misses some. The sample lists millions of clones, approximately 94% occurring once. The sequenced sample was naive CD4+ T cells sorted from blood. All receptors come from a man younger than 35 in good health. The CDR3 runs from the conserved cysteine through the conserved F or W. The D gene is left open where the match is weak. Expanded clones get a size class; other rows say once, few or many, or leave the size out.

>TRBJ1-6|TRBV2|-|-|14
CASGDGSYNSPLHF
TGTGCCAGCGGCGACGGCTCCTATAATTCACCCCTCCACTTT
>TRBJ2-5|TRBV10-3|-|TRBD1|13
CAISGQGAETQYF
TGTGCCATCAGCGGACAGGGGGCCGAGACCCAGTACTTC
>TRBJ2-3|TRBV19|-|TRBD1|15
CASSASGGVTDTQYF
TGTGCCAGTAGCGCATCAGGGGGCGTCACAGATACGCAGTATTTT
>TRBJ1-2|TRBV5-6|-|-|13
CASSLGTYYGYTF
TGTGCCAGCAGCTTAGGAACCTACTATGGCTACACCTTC
>TRBJ2-2|TRBV10-3|-|-|13
CAIRQGGTGELFF
TGTGCCATCAGACAGGGAGGGACCGGGGAGCTGTTTTTT
>TRBJ1-1|TRBV19|few|TRBD1|12
CASRHEGGRAFF
TGTGCCAGTAGACACGAAGGGGGCCGGGCTTTCTTT
>TRBJ2-5|TRBV19|once|TRBD2|15
CASSAGLAGVETQYF
TGTGCCAGTAGTGCAGGACTAGCGGGAGTTGAGACCCAGTACTTC
>TRBJ1-1|TRBV7-9|-|TRBD1|16
CASSPTQGRGNTEAFF
TGTGCCAGCAGCCCAACACAGGGGCGCGGGAACACTGAAGCTTTCTTT
>TRBJ2-1|TRBV7-9|-|-|15
CASSRRALGYNEQFF
TGTGCCAGCAGCCGACGGGCCCTAGGGTACAATGAGCAGTTCTTC
>TRBJ2-1|TRBV10-1|-|TRBD2|16
CASSAGGSGRKGEQFF
TGCGCCAGCAGTGCCGGGGGAAGCGGGAGAAAAGGTGAGCAGTTCTTC
>TRBJ2-5|TRBV18|-|-|13
CASSPGGTETQYF
TGTGCCAGCTCACCCGGGGGCACCGAGACCCAGTACTTC
>TRBJ2-7|TRBV18|-|TRBD2|13
CASSGLADYEQYF
TGTGCCAGCTCGGGACTAGCGGACTACGAGCAGTACTTC
>TRBJ2-7|TRBV5-1|-|-|14
CASSLAPDRYEQYF
TGCGCCAGCAGCTTGGCCCCAGATAGGTACGAGCAGTACTTC
>TRBJ2-1|TRBV12-2|once|-|13
CASPPIIGNEQFF
TGTGCAAGTCCCCCAATTATAGGGAATGAGCAGTTCTTC
>TRBJ2-4|TRBV10-3|-|TRBD1|18
CAISEPRDRGVAKNIQYF
TGTGCCATCAGTGAGCCTCGGGACAGGGGTGTGGCCAAAAACATTCAGTACTTC
>TRBJ2-3|TRBV6-5|-|TRBD1|14
CASSRDRRTDTQYF
TGTGCCAGCAGCCGGGACAGGCGCACAGATACGCAGTATTTT
>TRBJ2-7|TRBV5-4|-|-|14
CASSKSGDLAEQYF
TGTGCCAGCAGCAAATCTGGGGATCTAGCGGAGCAGTACTTC
>TRBJ2-5|TRBV7-2|-|-|15
CASSQGRPSAETQYF
TGTGCCAGCAGCCAGGGGAGGCCTAGCGCGGAGACCCAGTACTTC